The 32 T cell receptor beta chains below come from one sample, sequenced in a study of blood T cell repertoires in COVID-19. Repertoires were generated with immunoSEQ multiplex PCR, while TCRdb's copy carries only in-frame clones and drops some. The sample records fewer than 80,000 clones, 80% being singletons. Sequenced material: peripheral blood. All receptors derive from a human donor in a cohort sampled during active COVID-19.

This chain links TRBV6-2 or TRBV6-3 with TRBJ2-5; D possibly corresponds to TRBD1 (5 bases). This CDR3 has 13 amino acids. The V and J ends lost 4 bases and 4 bases respectively, with 10 bases between them. Germline assignment: CDR1 MNHEY and CDR2 SVGEGT. CDR3 amino acids: CASSSGFRETQYF. The CDR3 region has the DNA TGTGCCAGCAGTTCAGGGTTTCGAGAGACCCAGTACTTC.

The CDR3 nucleotides are TGTGCCAGCAGCCTCGGGGGTGGCCAGCCCCAGCATTTT. As protein: CASSLGGGQPQHF. V is TRBV7-2 and J is TRBJ1-5, with TRBD1 as a possible D gene (5 bases). CDR1 and CDR2 from the germline V gene are SGHTA and FQGNSA. The V end lost 5 bases, the J end lost 7 bases, and 12 bases lay between the germline ends. The CDR3 has 13 residues.

The V gene is TRBV9, the J gene TRBJ2-2; 8 nucleotides line up with TRBD2. J lost 1 base, V lost 1 base, and 9 bases had no gene match. The CDR3 extends over 18 amino acids. Germline V gene lookup returns CDR1 SGDLS and CDR2 YYNGEE. The CDR3 region has the DNA TGTGCCAGCAGCGTATATGGGAGGACTAGCCTGAACACCGGGGAGCTGTTTTTT. Translation gives CASSVYGRTSLNTGELFF.

This clone has a handful of counts. The chain carries TRBV28 and TRBJ1-1, with 9 positions matching TRBD1. Germline V CDR1 and CDR2: MDHEN, SYDVKM. The length of the CDR3 is 15 residues. Germline trimming cut 6 bases from V and 1 base from J; bases unmatched to any gene: 6. Here the CDR3 DNA reads TGTGCCAGCAGACGCGGGACAGGGAAGAACACTGAAGCTTTCTTT. This codes for CASRRGTGKNTEAFF.

The rearrangement joins TRBV27 to TRBJ1-5, with a tentative D call TRBD1 (6 bases). Trimming took off 8 bases at V and 0 bases at J, with 14 bases between the two ends. The CDR3 has 15 amino acids. The V gene's germline CDR1 is MNHEY and CDR2 SMNVEV (reference sequence). This CDR3 is CASGKTGHSNQPQHF. In DNA form, the CDR3 reads TGTGCCAGCGGGAAGACAGGTCATAGCAATCAGCCCCAGCATTTT.

This clone came up once. DNA for the CDR3: TGTGCCAGCAGTGGGCTAGACAGGCTATTAGAGACCCAGTACTTC. Protein product: CASSGLDRLLETQYF. V and J are TRBV25-1 and TRBJ2-5; weak D call: TRBD1 (6 bases). The germline V gene has CDR1 MGHDK and CDR2 SYGVNS. This CDR3 has 15 residues. V lost 4 bases and J 4 bases, leaving 16 bases between the germline ends.

The J gene is TRBJ2-5, the V gene TRBV11-2; TRBD2 aligns across 8 bases. This CDR3 is 17 amino acids long. From germline, CDR1 is SGHAT and CDR2 FQNNGV. The trim removed 1 base at V and 2 bases at J, leaving 9 bases unmatched. CDR3 sequence reads: CASSLGEMREDQETQYF. For the CDR3, the DNA is TGTGCCAGCAGCTTAGGCGAGATGCGGGAGGATCAAGAGACCCAGTACTTC.

This clone was counted between two and nine times. In DNA form, the CDR3 reads TGCGCCAGCAGGTCGGGGGCCAAAAACATTCAGTACTTC. Translated, it gives CASRSGAKNIQYF. The rearrangement uses TRBV5-1 and TRBJ2-4; D perhaps matches TRBD2 (5 bases). V lost 5 bases to trimming and J lost 1 base, with 7 bases between them. CDR3 length: 13 residues. In germline, CDR1 is SGHRS, CDR2 YFSETQ.

This rearrangement joins TRBV7-2 to TRBJ2-2, with D possibly matching TRBD2 (5 bases). CDR3 length: 13 residues. V dropped 6 bases and J dropped 2 bases, with 7 bases sitting between them. CDR1 SGHTA and CDR2 FQGNSA come from the germline V gene. Here the CDR3 DNA reads TGTGCCAGCAGGGCGGGCAACACCGGGGAGCTGTTTTTT. Translating gives CASRAGNTGELFF.

The chain's CDR3 is CASSPVVSGSYEQYF. CDR3 coding DNA: TGTGCCAGCAGTCCCGTTGTGAGCGGGAGCTACGAGCAGTACTTC. The rearrangement links TRBV28 to TRBJ2-7, with 8 bases that match TRBD2. CDR1 MDHEN and CDR2 SYDVKM come from the germline V gene. The ends lost 5 bases at V and 3 bases at J; junction bases unmatched: 9. This CDR3 contains 15 residues. The whole variable domain, remainder taken from reference TRBV28 and TRBJ2-7, is DVKVTQSSRYLVKRTGEKVFLECVQDMDHENMFWYRQDPGLGLRLIYFSYDVKMKEKGDIPEGYSVSREKKERFSLILESASTNQTSMYLCASSPVVSGSYEQYFGPGTRLTVT.

The table lists this clone with a count of one. The chain employs TRBV19 and TRBJ1-2; 7 bases line up with TRBD1. J lost 8 bases, V lost 5 bases, and 8 bases had no gene match. This CDR3 contains 13 residues. Germline V gene sequence: CDR1 LNHDA, CDR2 SQIVND (reference sequence). The CDR3 region is CASSVSRGNGYTF. In DNA, the CDR3 is TGTGCCAGTAGTGTTTCCAGGGGGAACGGCTACACCTTC.

This clone appeared a single time. The chain carries TRBV19 and TRBJ2-1, with 9 bases aligning to TRBD1. The CDR3 spans 14 residues. Germline values: CDR1 LNHDA, CDR2 SQIVND (reference sequence). J was trimmed by 6 bases and V by 10 bases; bases with no gene match: 10. This chain's CDR3 is CATSGDRELNEQFF. CDR3 coding DNA: TGTGCCACCAGTGGGGACAGGGAGCTCAATGAGCAGTTCTTC.

This clone showed up just once. The V call is TRBV29-1, the J call TRBJ2-7; 7 bases fit TRBD2. Per germline, CDR1 SQVTM and CDR2 ANQGSEA. V lost 6 bases, J lost 1 base, and 3 bases stayed unmatched. The CDR3 spans 12 residues. The CDR3, as DNA: TGCAGCGTGAGGCGGGAGTCCTACGAGCAGTACTTC. It yields the protein CSVRRESYEQYF.

The gene calls are TRBV10-3 and TRBJ2-3; TRBD2 aligns across 10 bases. The CDR3 has 16 amino acids. Germline assignment: CDR1 ENHRY and CDR2 SYGVKD. V lost 3 bases and J lost 8; bases outside the gene matches: 11. In DNA form, the CDR3 reads TGTGCCATCAGTGACTCTAGCGGGGGAATGCACGGTACGCAGTATTTT. It yields the protein CAISDSSGGMHGTQYF.

This chain links TRBV7-8 with TRBJ2-7; D perhaps matches TRBD2 (6 bases). The CDR3 length is 16 residues. Germline V lookup: CDR1 SGHVS, CDR2 FQNEAQ. Trimming pared 4 bases from V and 0 bases from J, leaving 16 bases between. The CDR3 nucleotides are TGTGCCAGCAGCTACCTCGGGCAGGACTACTCCTACGAGCAGTACTTC. This translates into CASSYLGQDYSYEQYF.

The chain combines TRBV28 with TRBJ2-7; TRBD1 matches at 8 bases. CDR3 length equals 15 residues. V lost 5 bases and J lost 5; bases outside the gene matches: 11. The germline V gene encodes CDR1 MDHEN and CDR2 SYDVKM. The CDR3: CASSPQGASAHEQYF. The CDR3 DNA reads as TGTGCCAGCAGTCCCCAGGGGGCCTCAGCCCACGAGCAGTACTTC.

This chain uses TRBV6-2 or TRBV6-3 with TRBJ1-2; D gene unclear. CDR3 length: 14 amino acids. V gave up 8 bases and J gave up 0 bases, with 13 bases separating them. From germline, CDR1 is MNHEY and CDR2 SVGEGT. The CDR3 DNA sequence: TGTGCCAGCGGCCCGACGAGGTCTAACTATGGCTACACCTTC. It encodes CASGPTRSNYGYTF.

V and J are TRBV7-3 and TRBJ2-3, with D perhaps TRBD2 (6 bases). Germline V lookup: CDR1 SGHTA, CDR2 FQGTGA. The V end was cut by 5 bases, the J end by 0 bases, with 15 bases between. The CDR3 spans 16 residues. The CDR3 DNA sequence: TGTGCCAGCAGCATGGGGGGATTTGGTAGCACAGATACGCAGTATTTT. It yields the protein CASSMGGFGSTDTQYF.

The chain couples TRBV11-2 to TRBJ1-1, with 9 nucleotides matching TRBD1. CDR3 length equals 16 residues. The germline CDR1 and CDR2 sequences are SGHAT and FQNNGV. The V and J ends lost 1 base and 7 bases, in that order; junction bases with no gene match: 10. The CDR3 loop reads CASSLGKTGGGNEAFF. The CDR3 DNA is TGTGCCAGCAGCTTAGGGAAGACAGGGGGAGGGAATGAAGCTTTCTTT.

J is TRBJ1-1 and V is TRBV7-2, with 8 bases that match TRBD1. The germline V gene encodes CDR1 SGHTA and CDR2 FQGNSA. J gave up 11 bases and V 5 bases, and 10 bases lay outside the gene matches. The CDR3 totals 13 residues. For the CDR3, the DNA is TGTGCCAGCAGCAGAGAGGTGACAGGGGTGGCTTTCTTT. Translating gives CASSREVTGVAFF. The whole variable domain, remainder taken from reference TRBV7-2 and TRBJ1-1, is GAGVSQSPSNKVTEKGKDVELRCDPISGHTALYWYRQSLGQGLEFLIYFQGNSAPDKSGLPSDRFSAERTGGSVSTLTIQRTQQEDSAVYLCASSREVTGVAFFGQGTRLTVV.

V usage is TRBV19 and J usage is TRBJ1-2; D gene unclear. Per the germline V gene, CDR1 is LNHDA and CDR2 is SQIVND (reference sequence). V lost 4 bases to trimming and J lost 4 bases, with 16 bases between them. This CDR3 is built from 15 residues. For the CDR3, the DNA is TGTGCCAGTAGTAACCCGACACGGGGAGCCTATGGCTACACCTTC. As protein: CASSNPTRGAYGYTF. The entire variable domain, with the rest obtained from reference TRBV19 and TRBJ1-2, is as follows: DGGITQSPKYLFRKEGQNVTLSCEQNLNHDAMYWYRQDPGQGLRLIYYSQIVNDFQKGDIAEGYSVSREKKESFPLTVTSAQKNPTAFYLCASSNPTRGAYGYTFGSGTRLTVV.

The chain has TRBV4-3 and TRBJ2-1, with TRBD2 matching 13 bases. The CDR3 contains 15 residues. Trimming removed 5 bases from V and 5 bases from J; junction bases left unmatched: 3. Germline V gives CDR1 LGHNA, CDR2 YSLEER. The CDR3 DNA reads TGCGCCAGCAGCGCACTAGCGGGAGGGAACAATGAGCAGTTCTTC. Protein sequence: CASSALAGGNNEQFF.

The chain carries TRBV5-4 and TRBJ2-5; 12 bases align to TRBD2. From germline, CDR1 is SGHNT and CDR2 YYREEE (reference sequence). Losses at the gene ends were 2 bases for V and 4 bases for J; bases not matched to a gene: 9. This CDR3 is built from 17 residues. The CDR3 DNA is TGTGCCAGCAGCTTTGTCGATTCTAGCGGGAGGGGAGAGACCCAGTACTTC. It codes for CASSFVDSSGRGETQYF.

This clone has just one count. CDR3 DNA sequence: TGTGCCAGCAGCCTTCAGGGGTATGAATACGAGCAGTACTTC. It translates to CASSLQGYEYEQYF. The J gene is TRBJ2-7, the V gene TRBV7-2; a possible D gene is TRBD1 (6 bases). The V gene lost 5 bases and the J gene lost 4 bases, with 15 bases spanning the gap. CDR3 size: 14 residues. The germline CDR1 and CDR2 sequences are SGHTA and FQGNSA. The variable domain in full, completed from reference TRBV7-2 and TRBJ2-7, reads GAGVSQSPSNKVTEKGKDVELRCDPISGHTALYWYRQSLGQGLEFLIYFQGNSAPDKSGLPSDRFSAERTGGSVSTLTIQRTQQEDSAVYLCASSLQGYEYEQYFGPGTRLTVT.

The chain combines TRBV5-1 with TRBJ2-1; D is possibly TRBD2 (6 bases). CDR3 length equals 13 residues. The V gene lost 0 bases and the J gene lost 10 bases, with 11 bases spanning the gap. Per the germline V gene, CDR1 is SGHRS and CDR2 is YFSETQ. CDR3 sequence: CASSLAAGGEQFF. In nucleotides, the CDR3 is TGCGCCAGCAGCTTGGCAGCGGGTGGAGAGCAGTTCTTC.

This clone has only a few counts. This rearrangement joins TRBV9 to TRBJ2-3; D is undetermined. Between the trimmed V and J ends, which lost 1 base and 2 bases, there was a span of 5 bases. Per germline, CDR1 SGDLS and CDR2 YYNGEE. This CDR3 comprises 13 residues. The CDR3 reads CASSVTVTDTQYF. The CDR3 DNA is TGTGCCAGCAGCGTAACGGTCACAGATACGCAGTATTTT.

This rearrangement joins TRBV3-1 (or the pseudogene TRBV3-2) to TRBJ2-1; D not certain. V was cut by 3 bases and J by 4 bases, with 7 bases left in between. The CDR3 runs to 13 residues. Per the germline V gene, CDR1 is LGHDT and CDR2 is YNNKEL (reference sequence). CDR3 in DNA: TGTGCCAGCAGCCATAGTTTATACAATGAGCAGTTCTTC. This gives the protein CASSHSLYNEQFF.

The genes are TRBV29-1 and TRBJ1-1; D ambiguous. The CDR3 has 10 amino acids. Germline V gene sequence: CDR1 SQVTM, CDR2 ANQGSEA. V gave up 7 bases and J gave up 4 bases, with 7 bases separating them. The CDR3 DNA follows: TGCAGCGCCCCGGGCACTGAAGCTTTCTTT. Translating gives CSAPGTEAFF.

The V and J genes are TRBV27 and TRBJ1-4; TRBD1 might be the D (5 bases). This CDR3 is built from 14 residues. Deletions cut 5 bases from V and 8 bases from J, with 15 bases between. Germline CDR1 reads MNHEY; CDR2 reads SMNVEV (reference sequence). As DNA, the CDR3 is TGTGCCAGCAGTCCCGTGGCAGGGTGGGAAAAACTGTTTTTT. Translation gives CASSPVAGWEKLFF.

The rearrangement links TRBV27 to TRBJ2-7; D is possibly TRBD1 (5 bases). V lost 0 bases and J 3 bases, leaving 12 bases between the germline ends. Germline CDR1 MNHEY, CDR2 SMNVEV (reference sequence). This CDR3 contains 15 residues. The CDR3 DNA reads as TGTGCCAGCAGTTTATCGATGGGCAGGGACTACGAGCAGTACTTC. The encoded protein is CASSLSMGRDYEQYF.

This clone has a single count. The V and J genes are TRBV24-1 and TRBJ2-7, with 8 bases fitting TRBD1. J lost 6 bases, V lost 7 bases, and 13 bases had no gene match. CDR1 and CDR2 from the germline V gene are KGHDR and SFDVKD. This CDR3 is 15 amino acids long. The DNA for the CDR3 is TGTGCCACCAGCAGTTCGAGGACGGGGACAGGCGAGCAGTACTTC. Encoded protein: CATSSSRTGTGEQYF.

This clone was counted between two and nine times. One junction end disagrees with the germline gene, perhaps due to a read error. The rearrangement uses TRBV7-3 and TRBJ2-1; possibly TRBD1 or TRBD2 for D (5 bases each). Germline V gene lookup returns CDR1 SGHTA and CDR2 FQGTGA. The CDR3 is made up of 12 amino acids. The CDR3 loop reads CASSLTGHEQFF. DNA for the CDR3: TGTGCCAGCAGCCTAACGGGGCATGAGCAGTTCTTC.